This T cell receptor (beta chain) was captured by sequencing in a study of T cell changes during pregnancy in multiple sclerosis (dated by TCRdb to between 2017 and 2020). With regard to the full study: Changes in the T cell repertoire over the course of pregnancy were examined in this study in women with multiple sclerosis.

On this clone itself: Its antigen specificity is not known. Base qualities are missing; no much larger clone stands one base away.

Libraries came from the immunoSEQ multiplex PCR assay. Drawn from immuneACCESS, this table holds only the in-frame rearrangements with V and J called that TCRdb kept. Clones are partly lost; checked studies trace under half to an unresolved V gene and leave the rest unexplained. The sample table records about 79,000 clones; 93% of these occur just once. The ten largest clones represent around 0.75% of the sample. V has 4 bases trimmed and J has 11 bases trimmed; junction bases matching no gene number 10. From the cysteine up to the phenylalanine, the CDR3 has a length of 14 residues. Just CDR3 DNA is preserved here, 42 bases in frame from base 1. CDR1 and CDR2 were assigned from the germline V gene (reference sequence) as MNHEY and SMNVEV.

The receptor comes from a female donor in good health, enrolled as a control in a pregnancy study. Source: peripheral blood, taken in the second trimester of pregnancy. The chain joins TRBV27 to TRBJ2-2, with 7 bases aligning to TRBD1. The CDR3 region reads CASSSMTGKIELFF. The nucleotide sequence is TGTGCCAGCAGTTCCATGACAGGGAAGATCGAGCTGTTTTTT.